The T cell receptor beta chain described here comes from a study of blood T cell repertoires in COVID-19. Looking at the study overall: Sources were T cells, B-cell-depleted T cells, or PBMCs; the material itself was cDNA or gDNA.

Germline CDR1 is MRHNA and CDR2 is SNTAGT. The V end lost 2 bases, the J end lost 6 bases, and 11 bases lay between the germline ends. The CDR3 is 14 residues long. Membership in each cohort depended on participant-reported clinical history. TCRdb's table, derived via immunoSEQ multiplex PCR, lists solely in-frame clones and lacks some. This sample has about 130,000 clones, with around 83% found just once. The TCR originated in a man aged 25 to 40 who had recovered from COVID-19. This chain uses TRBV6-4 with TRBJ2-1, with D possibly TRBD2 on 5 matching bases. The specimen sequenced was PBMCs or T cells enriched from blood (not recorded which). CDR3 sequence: CASSDGTGFNEQFF. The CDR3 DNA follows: TGTGCCAGCAGTGACGGTACGGGATTCAATGAGCAGTTCTTC.